The rows below give T cell receptor beta chains drawn from one sample of a study of blood T cell repertoires in COVID-19. Data came from immunoSEQ multiplex PCR; TCRdb stores just in-frame clones and leaves some out. The top ten clones hold roughly 5% of a sample with under 85,000 clones, about 83% of them seen once. The sample comprised peripheral blood. The receptors come from a man aged 50-59 years with active COVID-19. Both conserved end residues are part of each CDR3. The D gene is left open where the match is weak.

v_call,j_call,d_call,cdr3_nt,cdr3_aa
TRBV18,TRBJ2-3,-,TGTGCCAGCTCACATGGGGGGGCCGCAGATACGCAGTATTTT,CASSHGGAADTQYF
TRBV2,TRBJ2-2,-,TGTGCCAGCAGTCGGACACCACTTCAGGCCGGGGAGCTGTTTTTT,CASSRTPLQAGELFF
TRBV5-6,TRBJ2-5,-,TGTGCCAGCAGCTTTAGGACACAAGAGACCCAGTACTTC,CASSFRTQETQYF
TRBV7-9,TRBJ1-5,-,TGTGCCAGCAGCGAGGGTCGGTTTGATAGCAATCAGCCCCAGCATTTT,CASSEGRFDSNQPQHF
TRBV18,TRBJ2-5,-,TGTGCCAGCTCAGCACTCCAGGAGACCCAGTACTTC,CASSALQETQYF
TRBV7-2,TRBJ1-6,-,TGTGCCAGCAGCCCGACGAGGGGGGGGGTAGATTCACCCCTCCACTTT,CASSPTRGGVDSPLHF
TRBV5-1,TRBJ2-3,TRBD2,TGCGCCAGCAGCCGCCCCGGGACTAGCGGGACCACAGATACGCAGTATTTT,CASSRPGTSGTTDTQYF
TRBV27,TRBJ2-1,TRBD2,TGTGCCAGCAGTTTCGCCCGGTCTAGCGGGAATGAGCAGTTCTTC,CASSFARSSGNEQFF
TRBV5-6,TRBJ1-1,TRBD1,TGTGCCAGCACCGGACAGGGGGCCTACACTGAAGCTTTCTTT,CASTGQGAYTEAFF
TRBV30,TRBJ1-1,-,TGTGCCTGGAGTCCTGGCAGGGCGTTGAACACTGAAGCTTTCTTT,CAWSPGRALNTEAFF
TRBV4-1,TRBJ1-4,-,TGCGCCAGCAGCCAAGCGGCACAGTTGTATGAAAAACTGTTTTTT,CASSQAAQLYEKLFF
TRBV12-5,TRBJ1-1,TRBD1,TGTGCTAGTAACACCGGGACAGGGCCCACTGAAGCTTTCTTT,CASNTGTGPTEAFF
TRBV6-5,TRBJ2-7,-,TGTGCCAGCAGTCCCTTGGAGGGCGGCTCCTACGAGCAGTACTTC,CASSPLEGGSYEQYF
TRBV6-1,TRBJ2-2,-,TGTGCCAGCAGTGAAAGAGACACCGGGGAGCTGTTTTTT,CASSERDTGELFF